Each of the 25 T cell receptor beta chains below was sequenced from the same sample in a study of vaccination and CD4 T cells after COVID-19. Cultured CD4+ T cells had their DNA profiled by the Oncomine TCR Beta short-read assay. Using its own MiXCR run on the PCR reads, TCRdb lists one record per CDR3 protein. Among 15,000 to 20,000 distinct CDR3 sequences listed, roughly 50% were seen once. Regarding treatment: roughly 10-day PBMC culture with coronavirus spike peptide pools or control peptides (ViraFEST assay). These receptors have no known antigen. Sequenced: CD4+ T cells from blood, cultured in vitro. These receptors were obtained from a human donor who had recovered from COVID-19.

The CDR3 DNA reads as TGTGCCACCAGTGACCCGACACCTATGGACACCGGGGAGCTGTTTTTT. Its protein is CATSDPTPMDTGELFF. This chain joins TRBV24-1 and TRBJ2-2; D remains ambiguous. There are 16 residues in the CDR3. Germline V gene lookup returns CDR1 KGHDR and CDR2 SFDVKD. The V and J ends lost 4 bases and 3 bases respectively, with 14 bases between them.

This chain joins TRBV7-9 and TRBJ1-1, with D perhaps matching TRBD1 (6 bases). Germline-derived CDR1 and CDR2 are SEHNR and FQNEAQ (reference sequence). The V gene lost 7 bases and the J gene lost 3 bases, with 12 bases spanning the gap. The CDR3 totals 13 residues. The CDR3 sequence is CASKIGGDTEAFF. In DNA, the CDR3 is TGTGCCAGCAAGATTGGGGGCGACACTGAAGCTTTCTTT.

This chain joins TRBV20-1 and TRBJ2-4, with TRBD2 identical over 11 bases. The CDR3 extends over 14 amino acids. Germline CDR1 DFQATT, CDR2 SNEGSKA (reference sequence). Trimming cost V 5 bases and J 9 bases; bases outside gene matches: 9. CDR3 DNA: TGCAGTGCTCCTGATAGCGGGAGGGCCGGCATTCAGTACTTC. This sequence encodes CSAPDSGRAGIQYF.

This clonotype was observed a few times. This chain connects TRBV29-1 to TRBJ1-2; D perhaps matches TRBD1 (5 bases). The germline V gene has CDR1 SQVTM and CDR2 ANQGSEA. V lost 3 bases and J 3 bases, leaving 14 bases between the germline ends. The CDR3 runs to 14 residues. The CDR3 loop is CSVDLIGADYGYTF. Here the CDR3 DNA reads TGCAGCGTTGATTTGATAGGGGCGGACTATGGCTACACCTTC.

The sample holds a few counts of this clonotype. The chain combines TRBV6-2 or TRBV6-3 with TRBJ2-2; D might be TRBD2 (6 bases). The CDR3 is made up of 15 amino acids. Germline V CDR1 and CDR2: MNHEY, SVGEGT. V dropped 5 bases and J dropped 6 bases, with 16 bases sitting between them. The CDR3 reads CASSRTTLEAGELFF. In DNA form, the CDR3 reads TGTGCCAGCAGTCGGACTACCCTGGAGGCCGGGGAGCTGTTTTTT.

The CDR3, as DNA: TGCAGTGCTAGAGCCGGGACAGGTGAAGAGACCCAGTACTTC. Amino acid sequence: CSARAGTGEETQYF. V usage is TRBV20-1 and J usage is TRBJ2-5, with 8 bases fitting TRBD1. CDR1 and CDR2 from the germline V gene are DFQATT and SNEGSKA (reference sequence). The CDR3 runs to 14 residues. The V and J ends lost 1 base and 3 bases, in that order; junction bases with no gene match: 4.

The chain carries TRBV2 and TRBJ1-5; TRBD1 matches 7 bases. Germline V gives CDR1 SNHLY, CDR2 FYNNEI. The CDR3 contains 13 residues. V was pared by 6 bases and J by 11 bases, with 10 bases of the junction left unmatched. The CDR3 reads CASSGLDRKSQHF. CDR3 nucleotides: TGTGCCAGCAGCGGTCTGGACAGGAAGTCCCAGCATTTT.

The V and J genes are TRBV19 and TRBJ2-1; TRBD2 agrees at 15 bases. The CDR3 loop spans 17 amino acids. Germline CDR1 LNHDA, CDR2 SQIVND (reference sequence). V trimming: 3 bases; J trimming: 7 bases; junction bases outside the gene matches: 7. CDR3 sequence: CASSMDLGLAGGNEQFF. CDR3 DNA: TGTGCCAGTAGTATGGATCTGGGACTAGCGGGAGGAAATGAGCAGTTCTTC.

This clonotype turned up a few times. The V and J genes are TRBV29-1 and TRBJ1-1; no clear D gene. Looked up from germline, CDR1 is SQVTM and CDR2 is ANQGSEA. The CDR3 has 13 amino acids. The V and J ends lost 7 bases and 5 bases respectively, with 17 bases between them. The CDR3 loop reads CSASGIRRTEAFF. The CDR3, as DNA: TGCAGCGCTTCCGGGATCCGGAGGACTGAAGCTTTCTTT.

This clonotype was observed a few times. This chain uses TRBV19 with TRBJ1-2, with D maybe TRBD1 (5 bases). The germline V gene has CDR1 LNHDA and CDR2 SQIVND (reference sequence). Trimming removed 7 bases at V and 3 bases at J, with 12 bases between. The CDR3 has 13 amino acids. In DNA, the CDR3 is TGTGCCAGTACCAAGGACACTTACTATGGCTACACCTTC. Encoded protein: CASTKDTYYGYTF.

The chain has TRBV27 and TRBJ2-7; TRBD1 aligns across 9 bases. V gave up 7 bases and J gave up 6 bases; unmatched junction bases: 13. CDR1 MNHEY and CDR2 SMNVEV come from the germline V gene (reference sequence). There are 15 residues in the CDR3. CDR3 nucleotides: TGTGCCAGCAAACAGTTGGGACAGGGTCCCGTCGAGCAGTACTTC. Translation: CASKQLGQGPVEQYF.

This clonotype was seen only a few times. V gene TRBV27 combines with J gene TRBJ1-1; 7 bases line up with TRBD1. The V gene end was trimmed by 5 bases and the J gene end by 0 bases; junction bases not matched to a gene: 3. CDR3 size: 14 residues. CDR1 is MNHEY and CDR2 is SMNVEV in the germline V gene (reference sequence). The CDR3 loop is CASSPGGMNTEAFF. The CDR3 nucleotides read TGTGCCAGCAGTCCAGGGGGGATGAACACTGAAGCTTTCTTT.

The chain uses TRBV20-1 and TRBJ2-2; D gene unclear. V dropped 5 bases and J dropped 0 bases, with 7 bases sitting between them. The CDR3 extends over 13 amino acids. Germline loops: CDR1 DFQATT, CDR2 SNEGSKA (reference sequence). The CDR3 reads CSAQPANTGELFF. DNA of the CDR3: TGCAGTGCTCAACCGGCGAACACCGGGGAGCTGTTTTTT.

The CDR3 loop is CASSRRDPNYGYTF. The DNA of the CDR3 is TGTGCCAGCAGCCGAAGGGATCCTAACTATGGCTACACCTTC. The chain recombines TRBV7-9 with TRBJ1-2, with D unclear. The CDR3 is 14 amino acids. Trimming cost V 5 bases and J 0 bases, with 10 bases left between them. Germline CDR1 and CDR2: SEHNR and FQNEAQ (reference sequence).

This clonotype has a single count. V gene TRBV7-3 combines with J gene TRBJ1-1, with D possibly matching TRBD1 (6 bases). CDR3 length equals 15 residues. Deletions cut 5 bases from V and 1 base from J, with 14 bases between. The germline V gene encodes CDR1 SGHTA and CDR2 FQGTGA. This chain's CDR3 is CASSPRGGPNTEAFF. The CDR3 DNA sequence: TGTGCCAGCAGCCCACGGGGGGGGCCGAACACTGAAGCTTTCTTT.

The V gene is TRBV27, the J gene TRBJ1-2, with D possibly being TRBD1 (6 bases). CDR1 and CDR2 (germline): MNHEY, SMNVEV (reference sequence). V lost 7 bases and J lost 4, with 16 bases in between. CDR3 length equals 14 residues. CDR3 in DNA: TGTGCCAGCAACGCGGGGAGGGGGGGCTATGGCTACACCTTC. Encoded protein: CASNAGRGGYGYTF.

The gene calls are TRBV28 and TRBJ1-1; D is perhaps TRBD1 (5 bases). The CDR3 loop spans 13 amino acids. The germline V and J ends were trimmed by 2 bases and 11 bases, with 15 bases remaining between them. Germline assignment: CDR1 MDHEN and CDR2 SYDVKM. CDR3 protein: CASSLSGSEGAFF. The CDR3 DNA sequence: TGTGCCAGCAGTTTAAGCGGGTCAGAGGGGGCTTTCTTT.

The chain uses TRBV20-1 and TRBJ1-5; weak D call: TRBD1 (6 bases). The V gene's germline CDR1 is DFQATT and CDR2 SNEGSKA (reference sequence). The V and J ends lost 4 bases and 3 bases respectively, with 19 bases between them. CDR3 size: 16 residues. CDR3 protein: CSATAARGLDNQPQHF. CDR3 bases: TGCAGTGCTACGGCGGCCAGGGGTTTGGACAATCAGCCCCAGCATTTT.

The CDR3 reads CASSQGYETQYF. CDR3 nucleotide sequence: TGTGCCAGTAGTCAGGGGTACGAGACCCAGTACTTC. V is TRBV19 and J is TRBJ2-5; possible D gene TRBD1, 6 bases. The CDR3 extends over 12 amino acids. Germline V gene sequence: CDR1 LNHDA, CDR2 SQIVND (reference sequence). Trimming removed 5 bases at V and 5 bases at J, with 9 bases between.

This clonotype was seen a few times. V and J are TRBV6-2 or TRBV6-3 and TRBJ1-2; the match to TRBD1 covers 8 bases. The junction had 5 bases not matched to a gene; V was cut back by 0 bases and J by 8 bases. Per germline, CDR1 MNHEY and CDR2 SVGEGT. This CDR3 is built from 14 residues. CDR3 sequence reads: CASSYSNGQGGYTF. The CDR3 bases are TGTGCCAGCAGTTACTCGAACGGACAGGGCGGCTACACCTTC.

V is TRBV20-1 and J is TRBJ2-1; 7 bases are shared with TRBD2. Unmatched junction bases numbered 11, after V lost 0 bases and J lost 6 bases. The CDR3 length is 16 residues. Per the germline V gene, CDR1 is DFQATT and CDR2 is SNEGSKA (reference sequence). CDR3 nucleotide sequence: TGCAGTGCTAGAGATATCAGGCGGGAGTACGTCAATGAGCAGTTCTTC. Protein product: CSARDIRREYVNEQFF.

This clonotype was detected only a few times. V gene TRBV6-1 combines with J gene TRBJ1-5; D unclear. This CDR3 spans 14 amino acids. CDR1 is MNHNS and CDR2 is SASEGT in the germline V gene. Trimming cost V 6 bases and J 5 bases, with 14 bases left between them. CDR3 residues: CASRGDVGHQPQHF. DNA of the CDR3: TGTGCCAGCAGGGGAGACGTGGGTCATCAGCCCCAGCATTTT.

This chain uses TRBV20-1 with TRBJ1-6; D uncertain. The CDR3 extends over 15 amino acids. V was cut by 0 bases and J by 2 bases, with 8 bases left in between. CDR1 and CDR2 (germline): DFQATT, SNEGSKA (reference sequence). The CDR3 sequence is CSAREGSPYNSPLHF. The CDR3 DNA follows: TGCAGTGCTAGAGAAGGGTCCCCCTATAATTCACCCCTCCACTTT.

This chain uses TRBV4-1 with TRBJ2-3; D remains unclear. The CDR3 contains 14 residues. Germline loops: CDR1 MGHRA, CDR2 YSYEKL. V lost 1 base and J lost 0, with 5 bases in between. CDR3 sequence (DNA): TGCGCCAGCAGCCAAGGGGTGAGCACAGATACGCAGTATTTT. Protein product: CASSQGVSTDTQYF.

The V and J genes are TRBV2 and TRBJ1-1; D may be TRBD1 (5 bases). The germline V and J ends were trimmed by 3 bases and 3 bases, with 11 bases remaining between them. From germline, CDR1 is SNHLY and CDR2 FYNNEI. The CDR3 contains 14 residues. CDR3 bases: TGTGCCAGCAGTGAGACTACAGGATACACTGAAGCTTTCTTT. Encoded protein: CASSETTGYTEAFF.